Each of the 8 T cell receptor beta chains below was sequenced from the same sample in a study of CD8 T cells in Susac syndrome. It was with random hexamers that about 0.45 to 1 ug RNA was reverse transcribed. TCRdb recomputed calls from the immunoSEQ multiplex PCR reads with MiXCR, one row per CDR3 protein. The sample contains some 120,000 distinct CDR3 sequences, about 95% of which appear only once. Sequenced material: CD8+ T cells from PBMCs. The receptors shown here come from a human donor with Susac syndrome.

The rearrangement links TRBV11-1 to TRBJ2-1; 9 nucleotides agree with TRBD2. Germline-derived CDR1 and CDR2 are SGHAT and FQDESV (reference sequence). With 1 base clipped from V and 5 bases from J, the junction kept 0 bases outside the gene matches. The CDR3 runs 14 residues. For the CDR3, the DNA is TGTGCCAGCAGCTTAGAGCGGGGGGACAATGAGCAGTTCTTC. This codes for CASSLERGDNEQFF.

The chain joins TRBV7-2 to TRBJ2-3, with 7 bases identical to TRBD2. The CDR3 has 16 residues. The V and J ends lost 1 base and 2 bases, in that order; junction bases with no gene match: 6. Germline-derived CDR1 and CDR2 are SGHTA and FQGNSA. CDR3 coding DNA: TGTGCCAGCAGCTTAGGTGGGGGGGTACTCACAGATACGCAGTATTTT. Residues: CASSLGGGVLTDTQYF.

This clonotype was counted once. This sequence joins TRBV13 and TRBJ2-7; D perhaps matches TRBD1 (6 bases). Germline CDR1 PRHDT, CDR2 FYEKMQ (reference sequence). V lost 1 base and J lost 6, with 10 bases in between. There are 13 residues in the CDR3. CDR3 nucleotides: TGTGCCAGCAGCTTAGACAGGGCTCCCGAGCAGTACTTC. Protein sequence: CASSLDRAPEQYF.

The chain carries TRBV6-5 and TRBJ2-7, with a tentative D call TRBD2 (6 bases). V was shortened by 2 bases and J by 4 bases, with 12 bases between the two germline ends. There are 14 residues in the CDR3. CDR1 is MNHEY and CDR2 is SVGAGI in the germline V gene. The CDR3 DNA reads TGTGCCAGCAGTTACAGTCGGGGGAGTTACGAGCAGTACTTC. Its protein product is CASSYSRGSYEQYF.

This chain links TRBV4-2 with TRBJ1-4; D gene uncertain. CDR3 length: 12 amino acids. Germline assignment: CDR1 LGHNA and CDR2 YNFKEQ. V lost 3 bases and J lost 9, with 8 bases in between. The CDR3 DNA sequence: TGTGCCAGCAGCCAGTTGGGTAAAAAACTGTTTTTT. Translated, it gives CASSQLGKKLFF.

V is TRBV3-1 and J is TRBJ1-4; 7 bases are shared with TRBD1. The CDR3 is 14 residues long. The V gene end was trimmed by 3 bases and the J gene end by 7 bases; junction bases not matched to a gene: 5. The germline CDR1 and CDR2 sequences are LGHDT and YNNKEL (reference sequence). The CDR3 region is CASSQGAGGEKLFF. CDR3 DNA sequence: TGTGCCAGCAGCCAGGGGGCAGGGGGTGAAAAACTGTTTTTT.

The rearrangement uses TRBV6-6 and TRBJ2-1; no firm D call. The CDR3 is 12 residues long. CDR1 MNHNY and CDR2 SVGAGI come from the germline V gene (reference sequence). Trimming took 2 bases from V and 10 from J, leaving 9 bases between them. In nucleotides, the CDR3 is TGTGCCAGCAGTTACGCACCGGTCGAGCAGTTCTTC. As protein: CASSYAPVEQFF.

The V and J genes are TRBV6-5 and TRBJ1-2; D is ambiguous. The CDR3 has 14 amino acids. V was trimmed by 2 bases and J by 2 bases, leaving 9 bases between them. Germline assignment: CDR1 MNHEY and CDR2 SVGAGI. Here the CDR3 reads CASSYGDHNYGYTF. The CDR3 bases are TGTGCCAGCAGTTACGGAGATCACAACTATGGCTACACCTTC.